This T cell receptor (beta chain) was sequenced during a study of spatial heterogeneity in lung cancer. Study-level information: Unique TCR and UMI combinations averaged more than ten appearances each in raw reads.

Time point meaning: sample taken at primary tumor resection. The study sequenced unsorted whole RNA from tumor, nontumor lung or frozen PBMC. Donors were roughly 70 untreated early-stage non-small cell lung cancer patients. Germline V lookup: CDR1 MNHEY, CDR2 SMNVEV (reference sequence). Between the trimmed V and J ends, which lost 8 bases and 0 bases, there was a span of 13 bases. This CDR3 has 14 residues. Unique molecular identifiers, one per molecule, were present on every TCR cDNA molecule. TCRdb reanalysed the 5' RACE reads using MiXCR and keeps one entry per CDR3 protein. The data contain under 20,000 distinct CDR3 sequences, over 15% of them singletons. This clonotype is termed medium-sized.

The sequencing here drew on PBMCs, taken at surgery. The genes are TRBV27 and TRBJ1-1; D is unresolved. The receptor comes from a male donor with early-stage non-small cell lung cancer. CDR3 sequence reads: CASLRNGLNTEAFF. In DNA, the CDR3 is TGTGCCAGCCTTAGGAACGGATTGAACACTGAAGCTTTCTTT.